This TCR beta chain was identified in a study of beta chain features in type 1 diabetes. Overall study results and limits: Relative to healthy donors, patients appeared to have naive, central memory and Treg TCRB repertoires that were more similar. In every one of the four CD4+ subsets, TCRB CDR3s were moderately but significantly shorter in Type 1 diabetes patients.

Turning to this clone: Its antigen is unidentified.

Reverse transcription of all isolated RNA meant that expressed TCRB transcripts were sequenced. Deep immunoSEQ sequencing covered naive, central memory and regulatory T cell samples. Clones were sequenced by immunoSEQ multiplex PCR, and TCRdb holds only the in-frame ones, with some missing. The table includes hundreds of thousands of clones, 10% to 15% detected once. Donors contributed one heparinised blood draw apiece, averaging about 110 mL. Germline assignment: CDR1 SGHTA and CDR2 FQGNSA. The CDR3 has 15 amino acids. The V and J ends lost 4 bases and 6 bases, in that order; junction bases with no gene match: 7.

The rearrangement links TRBV7-2 to TRBJ2-7; 12 nucleotides agree with TRBD2. Sample: naive CD4+ T cells from blood. The TCR was taken from a young man in good health. The CDR3 coding sequence is TGTGCCAGCAGCTCGACTAGCGGGAGATATGCCGAGCAGTACTTC. Protein sequence: CASSSTSGRYAEQYF.